This T cell receptor (beta chain) was documented in a study of blood T cell repertoires in COVID-19. As for the study in general: Acute and convalescent COVID-19 specimens originated in the United States, Italy and Spain. Sources were T cells, B-cell-depleted T cells, or PBMCs; the material itself was cDNA or gDNA.

How the authors handled the data: Counts of nucleated cells, estimated from reference gene primer amplification, were obtained. TCRdb keeps only in-frame clones here, not all; method: immunoSEQ multiplex PCR. V and J calls and clone size are as listed in that table; D and trimming were resolved from the DNA. The sample contains around 130,000 clones, roughly four fifths of which appear only once. Trimming cost V 0 bases and J 1 base; bases outside gene matches: 9. The CDR3 is 20 residues long. Looked up from germline, CDR1 is MRHNA and CDR2 is SNTAGT. The source material was peripheral blood. The chain uses TRBV6-4 and TRBJ2-2; the match to TRBD2 covers 12 bases. The TCR comes from a human donor in a cohort sampled during active COVID-19. CDR3 protein: CASSDSSTSGGLRNTGELFF. CDR3 nucleotide sequence: TGTGCCAGCAGTGACTCATCGACTAGCGGGGGATTACGGAACACCGGGGAGCTGTTTTTT.